This T cell receptor beta chain appears in the sequencing data of a study of blood T cell repertoires in COVID-19. Study summary: The United States, Italy and Spain supplied acute and convalescent COVID-19 samples. The cDNA or gDNA used as material had been derived from T cells, B-cell-depleted T cells, or PBMCs.

Study processing details: From reference gene primer amplification, estimates of nucleated cell counts were derived. Assay used: immunoSEQ multiplex PCR; TCRdb lists only in-frame clones, some missing. Clonal size and the V and J genes are those of that table, whereas D and trimming came from the DNA. This sample yields more than 50,000 clones, of which 85% to 90% are seen a single time; around 3.7% belongs to the top ten. The length of the CDR3 is 15 residues. Germline V gene sequence: CDR1 LGHNA, CDR2 YNFKEQ. Trimming at V came to 7 bases and at J to 7 bases, leaving 13 bases not matched to a gene.

The V call is TRBV4-2, the J call TRBJ1-2; 9 bases are shared with TRBD1. What was sequenced was peripheral blood. This clonotype was obtained from a human donor in a cohort sampled during active COVID-19. The CDR3 protein is CASTFIDRGASGYTF. The CDR3 DNA reads as TGTGCCAGCACATTCATCGACAGGGGGGCCTCTGGCTACACCTTC.